Reported below is one T cell receptor beta chain. No antigen is known for it. This entry belongs to a study of OX40 agonist ivuxolimab in advanced cancers. Study context: Patients were treated with intravenous ivuxolimab, dosed at 0.01 to 10 mg/kg and infused every 2 weeks.

General observations from the study: More expanded clones were seen, on average, in CD8+ T cells than in CD4+. Dosing at 0.1 to 3.0 mg/kg was accompanied by clonal expansion of CD4+ and CD8+ blood T cells by week 6.

Prior autoimmune disease or systemic immunosuppression barred patients. Using immunoSEQ multiplex PCR, the repertoire was profiled, and TCRdb retains in-frame clones only, with some absent. The data show tens of thousands of clones, with approximately 86% seen just once and around 2% held by the top ten. This specimen was CD4+ or CD8+ T cells sorted from blood, taken in a trial of the OX40 agonist ivuxolimab. This TCR derives from an adult with an advanced solid tumor such as melanoma, head and neck, liver or kidney cancer.

CDR3 residues: CASSPLWGTGELFF. CDR3 DNA sequence: TGTGCCAGCAGCCCCCTGTGGGGCACCGGGGAGCTGTTTTTT. This chain uses TRBV7-2 with TRBJ2-2; D remains ambiguous. Trimming shortened V by 5 bases and J by 4 bases, and 11 bases separated the two germline ends. This CDR3 comprises 14 residues. From germline, CDR1 is SGHTA and CDR2 FQGNSA.